The T cell receptor (beta chain) described here comes from a study of blood T cells in healthy people across ages. The wider study: When template switching was applied, about one barcoded beta molecule was captured per two T cells. General observations from the study: In long-lived donors, naive CD4+ cell counts and diversity exceeded those of aged donors.

J was trimmed by 11 bases and V by 5 bases; bases with no gene match: 20. The CDR3 totals 16 residues. Germline V lookup: CDR1 SNHLY, CDR2 FYNNEI. Points on this clonotype: Its antigen is undetermined.

Isolation per sample recovered at least 6 million PBMCs. Through a sample-barcoded 5' primer and a J-beta primer mix, a second PCR was run for roughly 6 to 11 cycles. Each cDNA was tagged by a template-switch adaptor containing 12 random nucleotides. TCRdb passed the 5' RACE reads through MiXCR, listing each CDR3 protein once. This table holds about 680,000 distinct CDR3 sequences, roughly 49% found once. J is TRBJ2-5 and V is TRBV2, with 7 bases lining up with TRBD2. This clonotype originated in a woman between 55 and 75 years old in good health. What was sequenced was blood. CDR3 bases: TGTGCCAGCAGTCATGGACTAGTGGGAGCTGCCTACGTGCAGTACTTC. Translated: CASSHGLVGAAYVQYF.